This TCR beta chain was identified in a study of beta chain features in type 1 diabetes. Stem cell-like memory, regulatory, central memory and naive CD4+ cells were sorted via CD45RO/CCR7/CD25/CD127/CD95/CD27. Germline V gene sequence: CDR1 MNHEY, CDR2 SVGAGI. CDR3 size: 15 residues. V lost 2 bases and J lost 2; bases outside the gene matches: 5. This clone showed up just a few times. Its antigen remains unidentified. What was sequenced were expressed TCRB transcripts, since all of the isolated RNA had been reverse transcribed. Measured with immunoSEQ multiplex PCR; TCRdb has only the in-frame clones, and not every one. The sample shows roughly 500,000 clones, more than 9.5% of them seen only once. Study-wide results and limits: Although PCR might favor shorter templates, it would do so equally in patients and controls. Type 1 diabetes patients had moderately but significantly shorter TCRB CDR3s in all four CD4+ subsets.

Sequenced material: naive CD4+ T cells from blood. This clonotype was sampled from a woman between 18 and 29 years old in good health. V is TRBV6-5 and J is TRBJ2-7, with TRBD1 matching over 8 bases. The CDR3 sequence: CASSYRGTGPYEQYF. The CDR3 region has the DNA TGTGCCAGCAGTTACAGAGGGACAGGTCCCTACGAGCAGTACTTC.